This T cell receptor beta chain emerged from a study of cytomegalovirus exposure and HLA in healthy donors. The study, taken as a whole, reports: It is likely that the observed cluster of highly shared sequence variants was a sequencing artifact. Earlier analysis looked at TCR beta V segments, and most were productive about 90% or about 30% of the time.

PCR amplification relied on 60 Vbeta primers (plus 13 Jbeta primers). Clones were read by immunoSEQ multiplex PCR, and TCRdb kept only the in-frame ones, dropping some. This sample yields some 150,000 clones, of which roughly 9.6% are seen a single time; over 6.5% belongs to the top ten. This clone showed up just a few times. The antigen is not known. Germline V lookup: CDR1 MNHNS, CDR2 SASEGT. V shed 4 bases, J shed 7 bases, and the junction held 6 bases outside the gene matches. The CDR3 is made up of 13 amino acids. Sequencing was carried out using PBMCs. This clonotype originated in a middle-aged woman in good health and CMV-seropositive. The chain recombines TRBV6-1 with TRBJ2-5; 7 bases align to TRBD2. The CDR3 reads CASSAAGVGTQYF. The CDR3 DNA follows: TGTGCCAGCAGTGCTGCGGGGGTTGGGACCCAGTACTTC.